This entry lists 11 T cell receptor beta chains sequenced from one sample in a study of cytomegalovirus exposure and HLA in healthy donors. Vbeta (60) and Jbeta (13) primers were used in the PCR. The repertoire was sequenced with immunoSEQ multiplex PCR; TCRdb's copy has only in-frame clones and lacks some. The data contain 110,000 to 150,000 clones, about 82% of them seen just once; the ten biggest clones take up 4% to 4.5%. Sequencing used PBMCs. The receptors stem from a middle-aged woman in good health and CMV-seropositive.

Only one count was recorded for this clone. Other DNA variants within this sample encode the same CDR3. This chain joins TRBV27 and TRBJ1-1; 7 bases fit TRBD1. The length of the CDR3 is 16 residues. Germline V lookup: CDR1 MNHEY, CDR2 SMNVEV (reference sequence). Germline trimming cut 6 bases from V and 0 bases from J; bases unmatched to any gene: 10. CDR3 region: CASSHQGVGMNTEAFF. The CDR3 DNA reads TGTGCCAGCAGCCACCAGGGGGTAGGGATGAACACTGAAGCTTTCTTT.

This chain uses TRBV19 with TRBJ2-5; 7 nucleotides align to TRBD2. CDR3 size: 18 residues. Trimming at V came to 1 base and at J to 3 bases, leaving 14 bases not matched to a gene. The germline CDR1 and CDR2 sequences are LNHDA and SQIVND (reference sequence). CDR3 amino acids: CASSIAGLAVGLKETQYF. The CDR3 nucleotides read TGTGCCAGTAGTATAGCGGGGCTAGCGGTCGGACTGAAAGAGACCCAGTACTTC.

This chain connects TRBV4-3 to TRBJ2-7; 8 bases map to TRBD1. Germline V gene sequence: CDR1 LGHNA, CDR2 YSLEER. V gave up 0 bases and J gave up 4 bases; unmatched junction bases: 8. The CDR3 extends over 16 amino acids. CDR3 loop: CASSQDPSDRAYEQYF. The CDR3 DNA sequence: TGCGCCAGCAGCCAAGATCCGTCGGACAGGGCGTACGAGCAGTACTTC.

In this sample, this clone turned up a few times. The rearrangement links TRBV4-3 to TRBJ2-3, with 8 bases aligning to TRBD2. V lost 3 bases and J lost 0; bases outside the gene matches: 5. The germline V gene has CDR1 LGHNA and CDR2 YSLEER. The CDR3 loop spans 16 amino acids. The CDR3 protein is CASSQSGTSSTDTQYF. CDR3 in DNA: TGCGCCAGCAGCCAGTCCGGGACTAGTAGCACAGATACGCAGTATTTT.

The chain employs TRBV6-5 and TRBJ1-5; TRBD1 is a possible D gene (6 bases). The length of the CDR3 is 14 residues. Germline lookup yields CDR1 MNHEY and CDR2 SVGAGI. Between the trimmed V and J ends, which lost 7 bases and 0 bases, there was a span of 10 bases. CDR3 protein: CASKQGNSNQPQHF. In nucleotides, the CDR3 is TGTGCCAGCAAACAGGGCAATAGCAATCAGCCCCAGCATTTT.

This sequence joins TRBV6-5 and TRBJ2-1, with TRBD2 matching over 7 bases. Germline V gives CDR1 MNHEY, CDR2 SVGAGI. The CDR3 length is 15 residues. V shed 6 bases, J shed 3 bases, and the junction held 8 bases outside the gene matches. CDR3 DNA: TGTGCCAGCAGAAAAACTAGCGACTTCTACAATGAGCAGTTCTTC. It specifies CASRKTSDFYNEQFF.

The CDR3 here is CASTPRQITGNQPQHF. CDR3 DNA sequence: TGTGCCAGCACCCCAAGACAGATCACGGGCAATCAGCCCCAGCATTTT. This chain uses TRBV28 with TRBJ1-5; a weak D match, TRBD1 (5 bases). There are 16 residues in the CDR3. CDR1 is MDHEN and CDR2 is SYDVKM in the germline V gene. V was clipped by 7 bases and J by 2 bases, with 18 bases between them.

The CDR3 nucleotides read TGTGCCAGCAGCTTATCCGGAGGGTCTGGAAACACCATATATTTT. It yields the protein CASSLSGGSGNTIYF. The chain combines TRBV7-2 with TRBJ1-3, with no clear D. Per germline, CDR1 SGHTA and CDR2 FQGNSA. The CDR3 has 15 amino acids. The V end lost 2 bases, the J end lost 1 base, and 9 bases lay between the germline ends. Full variable domain (outside the CDR3, taken from reference TRBV7-2 and TRBJ1-3): GAGVSQSPSNKVTEKGKDVELRCDPISGHTALYWYRQSLGQGLEFLIYFQGNSAPDKSGLPSDRFSAERTGGSVSTLTIQRTQQEDSAVYLCASSLSGGSGNTIYFGEGSWLTVV.

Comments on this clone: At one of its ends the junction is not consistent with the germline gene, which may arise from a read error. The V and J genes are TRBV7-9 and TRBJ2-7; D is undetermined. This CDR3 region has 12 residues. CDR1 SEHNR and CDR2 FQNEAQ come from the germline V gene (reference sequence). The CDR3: CSSRPDTNEQYF. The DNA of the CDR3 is TGTTCCAGCAGACCCGATACAAACGAGCAGTACTTC.

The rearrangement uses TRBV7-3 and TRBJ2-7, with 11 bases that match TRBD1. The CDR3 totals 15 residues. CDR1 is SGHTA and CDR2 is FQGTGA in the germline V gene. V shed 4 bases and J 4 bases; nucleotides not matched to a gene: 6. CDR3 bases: TGTGCCAGCAGCTCAGGACAGGGGGCTGGGTACGAGCAGTACTTC. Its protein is CASSSGQGAGYEQYF.

CDR3 in amino acids: CASSLRGEVSYEQYF. In DNA form, the CDR3 reads TGTGCCAGCAGTTTACGGGGGGAAGTGTCCTACGAGCAGTACTTC. The rearrangement uses TRBV27 and TRBJ2-7, with 7 nucleotides matching TRBD2. The germline V gene encodes CDR1 MNHEY and CDR2 SMNVEV (reference sequence). CDR3 length: 15 amino acids. V gave up 2 bases and J gave up 1 base; unmatched junction bases: 5.